The 15 T cell receptor beta chains listed next were all sequenced from one sample in a study of CD8+ T cells in alopecia areata. Specified treatment: oral pan-JAK inhibitor, 5-10 mg twice daily. Following RNA extraction, reverse transcription yielded cDNA that acted as the sequencing template. Clones were read by immunoSEQ multiplex PCR, and TCRdb kept only the in-frame ones, dropping some. The table records 100,000 to 130,000 clones, roughly 84% of them present only once. The sample consisted of CD8+ T cells sorted from blood, taken at week 24, from a patient treated with tofacitinib. The receptor set was obtained from a human donor with alopecia areata.

The chain employs TRBV7-8 and TRBJ2-3, with D possibly being TRBD1 (6 bases). The CDR3 length is 17 residues. With 4 bases removed from V and 0 bases from J, the gap between germline ends came to 17 bases. Germline lookup yields CDR1 SGHVS and CDR2 FQNEAQ. The CDR3 loop is CASSSLDLQGSTDTQYF. In DNA form, the CDR3 reads TGTGCCAGCAGCTCCTTGGACCTACAGGGAAGCACAGATACGCAGTATTTT.

This chain joins TRBV7-9 and TRBJ1-1; unclear D gene. V lost 1 base to trimming and J lost 4 bases, with 13 bases between them. Germline lookup yields CDR1 SEHNR and CDR2 FQNEAQ (reference sequence). The CDR3 spans 15 residues. CDR3 nucleotide sequence: TGTGCCAGCAGCTTAGTCGAGGGATTTAGCACTGAAGCTTTCTTT. Translating gives CASSLVEGFSTEAFF.

This clone has a single count. This rearrangement joins TRBV7-9 to TRBJ2-7; 8 nucleotides line up with TRBD1. The J segment lost 5 bases and the V segment lost 4 bases, leaving 10 bases of the junction unmatched. Looked up from germline, CDR1 is SEHNR and CDR2 is FQNEAQ (reference sequence). This CDR3 has 15 amino acids. The CDR3 DNA is TGTGCCAGCAGCTCGGTGAGGACAGGGCCCAACGAGCAGTACTTC. Translated: CASSSVRTGPNEQYF.

The chain carries TRBV6-5 and TRBJ2-7; no definite D call. Germline CDR1 reads MNHEY; CDR2 reads SVGAGI. The CDR3 is 13 amino acids. CDR3 region: CAHEKRGAYEQYF. DNA of the CDR3: TGTGCGCACGAGAAGCGTGGGGCCTACGAGCAGTACTTC.

This chain uses TRBV10-3 with TRBJ2-5; 13 positions match TRBD2. The V gene's germline CDR1 is ENHRY and CDR2 SYGVKD. The CDR3 contains 17 residues. V lost 2 bases to trimming and J lost 5 bases; unmatched junction nucleotides: 8. CDR3 DNA sequence: TGTGCCATCAGTGAGCCGTACGGACTAGCGGGGGTTGAGACCCAGTACTTC. Translating gives CAISEPYGLAGVETQYF.

The chain employs TRBV7-2 and TRBJ2-5, with a tentative D call TRBD2 (5 bases). V was trimmed by 5 bases and J by 0 bases, leaving 19 bases between them. The germline V gene has CDR1 SGHTA and CDR2 FQGNSA. The CDR3 loop spans 17 amino acids. The CDR3 loop is CASSPWGRGVNQETQYF. The CDR3 DNA is TGTGCCAGCAGCCCCTGGGGTCGGGGTGTCAACCAAGAGACCCAGTACTTC.

The chain uses TRBV4-2 and TRBJ2-5, with D tentatively TRBD1 (6 bases). Germline CDR1 is LGHNA and CDR2 is YNFKEQ. This CDR3 comprises 15 residues. Trimming removed 0 bases from V and 5 bases from J, with 13 bases in between. CDR3 protein: CASSQEGQALETQYF. As DNA, the CDR3 is TGTGCCAGCAGCCAAGAGGGACAAGCGCTGGAGACCCAGTACTTC.

V gene TRBV29-1 combines with J gene TRBJ2-4, with D unresolved. CDR1 is SQVTM and CDR2 is ANQGSEA in the germline V gene. The CDR3 has 11 residues. V was shortened by 6 bases and J by 8 bases, with 11 bases between the two germline ends. CDR3 protein: CSVVVQDIQYF. The DNA for the CDR3 is TGCAGCGTCGTCGTTCAGGACATTCAGTACTTC.

This clone was detected only a few times. CDR3 protein: CANSSGGIETQYF. The DNA of the CDR3 is TGTGCCAACTCTAGCGGGGGGATCGAGACCCAGTACTTC. V usage is TRBV5-5 and J usage is TRBJ2-5; 11 nucleotides agree with TRBD2. V gave up 9 bases and J gave up 5 bases; unmatched junction bases: 6. Germline V gene sequence: CDR1 SGHKS, CDR2 YYEKEE (reference sequence). The CDR3 consists of 13 residues. The complete variable domain, with remaining parts taken from reference TRBV5-5 and TRBJ2-5, reads DAGVTQSPTHLIKTRGQQVTLRCSPISGHKSVSWYQQVLGQGPQFIFQYYEKEERGRGNFPDRFSARQFPNYSSELNVNALLLGDSALYLCANSSGGIETQYFGPGTRLLVL.

The chain combines TRBV6-6 with TRBJ2-4; 10 bases align to TRBD2. Germline trimming cut 4 bases from V and 1 base from J; bases unmatched to any gene: 4. This CDR3 spans 16 amino acids. The germline gives CDR1 MNHNY, CDR2 SVGAGI (reference sequence). The CDR3 DNA reads as TGTGCCAGCAGTTCCTATAGCGGGGGGGCCAAAAACATTCAGTACTTC. As protein: CASSSYSGGAKNIQYF.

V usage is TRBV6-5 and J usage is TRBJ2-1; 8 nucleotides line up with TRBD1. Germline V gives CDR1 MNHEY, CDR2 SVGAGI. CDR3 size: 14 residues. With V trimmed by 4 bases and J by 2 bases, 1 base remained unmatched. CDR3 nucleotide sequence: TGTGCCAGCAGTTTGGGACAGGCCTACAATGAGCAGTTCTTC. Its translation: CASSLGQAYNEQFF.

A few counts support this clone. The rearrangement links TRBV2 to TRBJ2-3; the D call may be TRBD1 or TRBD2 (5 bases each). The V gene's germline CDR1 is SNHLY and CDR2 FYNNEI. This CDR3 comprises 15 residues. With 7 bases removed from V and 2 bases from J, the gap between germline ends came to 16 bases. The CDR3 is CASMGPAESTDTQYF. The CDR3 DNA reads TGTGCCAGCATGGGGCCAGCGGAGTCCACAGATACGCAGTATTTT.

This clone occurred a few times. The J gene is TRBJ2-5, the V gene TRBV23-1, with TRBD1 identical over 9 bases. TRBV23-1 belongs to the ORF category, with a function that is uncertain. CDR3 length equals 16 residues. The V segment lost 2 bases and the J segment 5 bases; nucleotides outside the gene matches: 9. The CDR3 DNA follows: TGCGCCAGCAGTCAACGGGACAGGGACCTCGGGGAGACCCAGTACTTC. It encodes CASSQRDRDLGETQYF.

The rearrangement joins TRBV7-9 to TRBJ2-7, with D possibly matching TRBD1 (6 bases). There are 13 residues in the CDR3. V lost 6 bases and J 3 bases, leaving 12 bases between the germline ends. Germline lookup yields CDR1 SEHNR and CDR2 FQNEAQ (reference sequence). Here the CDR3 DNA reads TGTGCCAGCAGGGCTGGACAGAACTACGAGCAGTACTTC. Protein: CASRAGQNYEQYF.

The V call is TRBV4-3, the J call TRBJ2-3, with D perhaps TRBD2 (5 bases). Germline assignment: CDR1 LGHNA and CDR2 YSLEER. V lost 0 bases, J lost 6 bases, and 16 bases lay in between. CDR3 size: 16 residues. The CDR3 DNA is TGCGCCAGCAGCCAAGAACCGGGGATCCTCCAGGATACGCAGTATTTT. This translates into CASSQEPGILQDTQYF.